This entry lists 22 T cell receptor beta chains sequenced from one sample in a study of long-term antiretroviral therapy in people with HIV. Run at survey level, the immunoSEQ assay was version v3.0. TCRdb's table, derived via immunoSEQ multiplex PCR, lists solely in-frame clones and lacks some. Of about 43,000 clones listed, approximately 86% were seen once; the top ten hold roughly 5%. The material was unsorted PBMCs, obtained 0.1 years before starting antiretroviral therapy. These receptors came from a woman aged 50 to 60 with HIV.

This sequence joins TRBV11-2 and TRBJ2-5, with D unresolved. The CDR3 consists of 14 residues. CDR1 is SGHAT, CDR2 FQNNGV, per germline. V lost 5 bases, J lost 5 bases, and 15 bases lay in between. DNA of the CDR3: TGTGCCAGCAGCCCCCGGACCGGGCGTGAGACCCAGTACTTC. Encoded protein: CASSPRTGRETQYF.

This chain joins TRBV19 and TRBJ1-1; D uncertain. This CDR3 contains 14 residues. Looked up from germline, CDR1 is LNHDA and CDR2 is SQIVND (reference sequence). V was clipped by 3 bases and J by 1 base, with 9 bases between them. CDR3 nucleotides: TGTGCCAGTAGTATCCGGGCTTCGAACACTGAAGCTTTCTTT. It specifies CASSIRASNTEAFF.

The CDR3 DNA reads as TGTGCCAGTAGTATCGGGGGGAGCACTGAAGCTTTCTTT. Encoded protein: CASSIGGSTEAFF. V usage is TRBV19 and J usage is TRBJ1-1; maybe TRBD1 (5 bases). Between the trimmed V and J ends, which lost 3 bases and 4 bases, there was a span of 9 bases. This CDR3 contains 13 residues. Germline CDR1 and CDR2: LNHDA and SQIVND (reference sequence).

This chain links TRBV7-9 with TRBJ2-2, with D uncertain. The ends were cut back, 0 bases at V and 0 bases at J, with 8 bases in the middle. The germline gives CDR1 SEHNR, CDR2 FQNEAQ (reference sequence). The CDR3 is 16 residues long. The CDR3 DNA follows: TGTGCCAGCAGCTTAGCGCTCACGACGAACACCGGGGAGCTGTTTTTT. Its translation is CASSLALTTNTGELFF.

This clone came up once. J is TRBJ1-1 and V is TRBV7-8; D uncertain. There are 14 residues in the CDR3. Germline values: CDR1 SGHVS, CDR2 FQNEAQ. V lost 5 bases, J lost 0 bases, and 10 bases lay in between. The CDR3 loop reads CASSRLAMNTEAFF. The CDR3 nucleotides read TGTGCCAGCAGCCGTCTTGCAATGAACACTGAAGCTTTCTTT.

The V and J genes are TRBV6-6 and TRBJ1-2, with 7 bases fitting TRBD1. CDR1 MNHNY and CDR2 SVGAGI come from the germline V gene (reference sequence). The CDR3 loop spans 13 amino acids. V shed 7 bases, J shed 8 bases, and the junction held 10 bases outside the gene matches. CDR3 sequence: CASTDRVVEGYTF. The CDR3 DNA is TGTGCCAGCACCGACAGGGTAGTAGAGGGCTACACCTTC.

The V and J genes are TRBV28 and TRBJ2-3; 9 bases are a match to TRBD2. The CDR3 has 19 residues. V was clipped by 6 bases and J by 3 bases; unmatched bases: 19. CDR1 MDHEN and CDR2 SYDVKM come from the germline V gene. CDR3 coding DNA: TGTGCCAGCAGGCACCTGACGACGTTAGCGGGGGTTTGGACAGATACGCAGTATTTT. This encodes CASRHLTTLAGVWTDTQYF. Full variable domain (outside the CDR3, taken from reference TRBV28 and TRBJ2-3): DVKVTQSSRYLVKRTGEKVFLECVQDMDHENMFWYRQDPGLGLRLIYFSYDVKMKEKGDIPEGYSVSREKKERFSLILESASTNQTSMYLCASRHLTTLAGVWTDTQYFGPGTRLTVL.

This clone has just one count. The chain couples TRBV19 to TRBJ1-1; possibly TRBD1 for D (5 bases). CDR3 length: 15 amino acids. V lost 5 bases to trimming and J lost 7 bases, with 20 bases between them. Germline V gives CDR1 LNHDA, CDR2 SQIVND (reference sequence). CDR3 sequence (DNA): TGTGCCAGTAGTTCCAGCTACCGGGACTTCTATGAAGCTTTCTTT. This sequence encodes CASSSSYRDFYEAFF.

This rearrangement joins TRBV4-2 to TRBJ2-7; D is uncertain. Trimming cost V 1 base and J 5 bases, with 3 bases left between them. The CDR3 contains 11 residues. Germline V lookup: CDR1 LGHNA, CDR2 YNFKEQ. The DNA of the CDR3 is TGTGCCAGCAGCCAAGGGGACGAGCAGTACTTC. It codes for CASSQGDEQYF.

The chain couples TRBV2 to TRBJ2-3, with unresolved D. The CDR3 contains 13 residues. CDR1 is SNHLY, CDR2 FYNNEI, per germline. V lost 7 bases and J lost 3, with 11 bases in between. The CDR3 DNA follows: TGTGCCAGCATTGCGGTTGGAACAGATACGCAGTATTTT. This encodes CASIAVGTDTQYF.

Written as DNA, the CDR3 is TGTGCCAGCAGTTTAAAAGGAACCCTCACTGAAGCTTTCTTT. Its protein is CASSLKGTLTEAFF. The chain has TRBV27 and TRBJ1-1; D uncertain. Trimming cost V 2 bases and J 4 bases, with 11 bases left between them. Germline V gene lookup returns CDR1 MNHEY and CDR2 SMNVEV (reference sequence). The CDR3 consists of 14 residues.

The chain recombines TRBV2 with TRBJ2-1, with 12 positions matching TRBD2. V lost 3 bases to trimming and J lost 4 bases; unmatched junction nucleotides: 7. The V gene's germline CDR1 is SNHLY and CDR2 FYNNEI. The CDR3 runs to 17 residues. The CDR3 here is CASSESLAGGLYNEQFF. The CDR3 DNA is TGTGCCAGCAGTGAGTCGCTAGCGGGGGGGCTGTACAATGAGCAGTTCTTC.

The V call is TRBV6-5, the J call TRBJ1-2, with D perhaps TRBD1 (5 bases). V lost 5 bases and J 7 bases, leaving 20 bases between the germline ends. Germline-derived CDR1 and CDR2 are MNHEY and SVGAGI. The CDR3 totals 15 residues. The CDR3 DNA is TGTGCCAGCAGTCCGGGGGATATTTCTATAAGTGGCTACACCTTC. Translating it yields CASSPGDISISGYTF.

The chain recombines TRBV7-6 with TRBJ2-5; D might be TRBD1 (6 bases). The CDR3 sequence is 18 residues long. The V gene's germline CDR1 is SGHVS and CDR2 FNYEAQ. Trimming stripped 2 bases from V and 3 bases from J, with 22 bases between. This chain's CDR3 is CASSLPRPPGHREETQYF. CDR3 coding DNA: TGTGCCAGCAGCTTACCCCGACCCCCGGGACATAGAGAAGAGACCCAGTACTTC.

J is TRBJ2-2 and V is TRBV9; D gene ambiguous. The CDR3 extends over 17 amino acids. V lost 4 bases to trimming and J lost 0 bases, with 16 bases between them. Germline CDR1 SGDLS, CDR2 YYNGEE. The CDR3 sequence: CASSSLASSANTGELFF. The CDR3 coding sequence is TGTGCCAGCAGCTCTCTCGCGTCGAGCGCGAACACCGGGGAGCTGTTTTTT.

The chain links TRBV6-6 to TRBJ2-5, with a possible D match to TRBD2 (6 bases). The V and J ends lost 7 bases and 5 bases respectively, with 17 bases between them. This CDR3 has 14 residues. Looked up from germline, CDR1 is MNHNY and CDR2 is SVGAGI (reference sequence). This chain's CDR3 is CASITSPQYETQYF. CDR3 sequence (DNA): TGTGCCAGCATTACTAGCCCGCAATATGAGACCCAGTACTTC.

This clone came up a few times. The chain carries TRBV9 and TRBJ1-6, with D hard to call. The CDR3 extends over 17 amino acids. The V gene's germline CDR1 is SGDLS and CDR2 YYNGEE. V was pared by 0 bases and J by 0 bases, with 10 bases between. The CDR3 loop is CASSVEGTSSYNSPLHF. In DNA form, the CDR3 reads TGTGCCAGCAGCGTAGAGGGAACTAGCTCCTATAATTCACCCCTCCACTTT.

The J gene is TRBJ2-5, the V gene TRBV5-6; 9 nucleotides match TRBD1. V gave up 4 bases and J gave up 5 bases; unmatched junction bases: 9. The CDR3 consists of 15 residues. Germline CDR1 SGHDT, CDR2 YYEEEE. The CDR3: CASSVPGQGLETQYF. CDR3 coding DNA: TGTGCCAGCAGCGTACCGGGACAGGGTCTCGAGACCCAGTACTTC.

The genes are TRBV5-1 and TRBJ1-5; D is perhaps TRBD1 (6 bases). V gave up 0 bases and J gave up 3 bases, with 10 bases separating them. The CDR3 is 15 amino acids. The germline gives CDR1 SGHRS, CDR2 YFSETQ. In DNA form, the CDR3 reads TGCGCCAGCAGCTTGGACGGGACAACCAATCAGCCCCAGCATTTT. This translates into CASSLDGTTNQPQHF.

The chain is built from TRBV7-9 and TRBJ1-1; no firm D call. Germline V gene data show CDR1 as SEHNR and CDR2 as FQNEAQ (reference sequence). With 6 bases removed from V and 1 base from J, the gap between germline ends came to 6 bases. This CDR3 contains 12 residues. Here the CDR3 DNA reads TGTGCCAGCAGTCCCTGGAACACTGAAGCTTTCTTT. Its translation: CASSPWNTEAFF. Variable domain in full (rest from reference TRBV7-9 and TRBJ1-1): DTGVSQNPRHKITKRGQNVTFRCDPISEHNRLYWYRQTLGQGPEFLTYFQNEAQLEKSRLLSDRFSAERPKGSFSTLEIQRTEQGDSAMYLCASSPWNTEAFFGQGTRLTVV.

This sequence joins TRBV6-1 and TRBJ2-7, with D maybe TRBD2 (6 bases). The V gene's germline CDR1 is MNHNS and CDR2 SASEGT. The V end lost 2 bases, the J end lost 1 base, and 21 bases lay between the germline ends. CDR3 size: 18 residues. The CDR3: CASSELGGAILSSYEQYF. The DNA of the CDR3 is TGTGCCAGCAGTGAATTAGGAGGGGCCATCCTATCTTCCTACGAGCAGTACTTC.

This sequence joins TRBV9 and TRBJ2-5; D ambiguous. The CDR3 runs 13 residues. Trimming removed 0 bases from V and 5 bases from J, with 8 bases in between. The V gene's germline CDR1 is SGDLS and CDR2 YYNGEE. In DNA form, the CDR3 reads TGTGCCAGCAGCGTAGACTTGGAGGAGACCCAGTACTTC. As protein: CASSVDLEETQYF. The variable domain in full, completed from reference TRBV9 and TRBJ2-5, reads DSGVTQTPKHLITATGQRVTLRCSPRSGDLSVYWYQQSLDQGLQFLIQYYNGEERAKGNILERFSAQQFPDLHSELNLSSLELGDSALYFCASSVDLEETQYFGPGTRLLVL.